A single sample is the source of the 2 T cell receptor beta chains below, sequenced in a study of vaccination and CD4 T cells after COVID-19 (dated by TCRdb to about 2022). Explained via the paper, the treatment or condition label denotes: roughly 10-day PBMC culture with coronavirus spike peptide pools or control peptides (ViraFEST assay). Library preparation employed PCR. Sequencing was carried out with an Illumina iSeq 100. DNA from cultured CD4+ T cells underwent TCR sequencing with the Oncomine TCR Beta short-read assay at the Johns Hopkins FTIC core. The public reads were quality trimmed at Q25 with fastp and then assembled into clones with MiXCR by TCRdb, keeping productive beta chains. Identical CDR3 protein sequences are pooled into one entry, listed with their most common genes and DNA. Across this sample there are some 13,000 distinct CDR3 sequences, with roughly 60% seen only once. The ten largest clones capture 14% of the sample.

No antigen has been assigned to these receptors. The sequencing input was CD4+ T cells from blood, cultured in vitro. These receptors were obtained from a human donor who had recovered from COVID-19.

This chain joins TRBV18 and TRBJ1-1; 8 nucleotides agree with TRBD1. CDR1 is KGHSH, CDR2 LQKENI, per germline. The CDR3 runs to 16 residues. V shed 1 base, J shed 2 bases, and the junction held 6 bases outside the gene matches. The CDR3 protein is CASSPLPTGGNTEAFF. The DNA of the CDR3 is TGTGCCAGCTCACCACTCCCCACAGGGGGAAACACTGAAGCTTTCTTT.

This clonotype was observed a few times. The chain joins TRBV20-1 to TRBJ2-1, with 8 bases matching TRBD2. V shed 2 bases, J shed 5 bases, and the junction held 17 bases outside the gene matches. The V gene's germline CDR1 is DFQATT and CDR2 SNEGSKA (reference sequence). The CDR3 covers 18 residues. The CDR3 DNA reads TGCAGTGCTAGACCTCGGCCCCGGTTCGCGGGAGGTCACAATGAGCAGTTCTTC. This encodes CSARPRPRFAGGHNEQFF.